Listed below are T cell receptor beta chains from one sample, sequenced in a study of cytomegalovirus exposure and HLA in healthy donors. Clones were sequenced by immunoSEQ multiplex PCR, and TCRdb holds only the in-frame ones, with some missing. The sample yields 150,000 or so clones, 75% seen once. Sequenced input: PBMCs. The receptors were gathered from a woman aged 40 to 49 in good health and CMV-seropositive. CDR3s include the opening cysteine and the closing phenylalanine or tryptophan. D genes are given only for firm matches. Clone size is given for some rows only: seen once, a few or many times, or a class if the clone is expanded.

d_gene,j_gene,v_gene,abundance,CDR3aa,CDR3nt
-,TRBJ2-7,TRBV28,-,CASSLQGGSYEQYF,TGTGCCAGCAGTTTACAGGGGGGATCCTACGAGCAGTACTTC
-,TRBJ1-1,TRBV18,-,CASSPETGIEAFF,TGTGCCAGCTCACCAGAAACAGGGATTGAAGCTTTCTTT
-,TRBJ2-7,TRBV7-2,-,CASSLEAGGPYEQYF,TGTGCCAGCAGCTTAGAGGCAGGGGGGCCCTACGAGCAGTACTTC
TRBD1,TRBJ2-7,TRBV19,-,CASSADRVQYF,TGTGCCAGTAGTGCTGACAGGGTACAGTACTTC
-,TRBJ2-7,TRBV19,-,CASTRTNPYEQYF,TGTGCCAGCACCAGGACAAACCCCTACGAGCAGTACTTC
TRBD2,TRBJ2-1,TRBV4-3,-,CASSPEGREFDEQFF,TGCGCCAGCAGCCCAGAGGGGCGGGAGTTCGATGAGCAGTTCTTC
TRBD1,TRBJ1-2,TRBV6-1,-,CASSPDRGPYGYTF,TGTGCCAGCAGCCCGGACAGGGGCCCCTATGGCTACACCTTC
-,TRBJ1-1,TRBV28,-,CASSLRQTTEAFF,TGTGCCAGCAGTTTACGGCAGACTACTGAAGCTTTCTTT
TRBD1,TRBJ2-4,TRBV25-1,-,CASSETTGVKNIQYF,TGTGCCAGCAGTGAAACAACAGGGGTCAAAAACATTCAGTACTTC
TRBD1,TRBJ1-2,TRBV2,-,CASSRQGTRYGYTF,TGTGCCAGCAGTCGACAGGGAACCCGCTATGGCTACACCTTC
TRBD1,TRBJ2-3,TRBV6-7,-,CARAGSLRDRGTDTQYF,TGTGCCCGGGCCGGGTCCCTCAGGGACAGGGGAACAGATACGCAGTATTTT
-,TRBJ1-1,TRBV25-1,-,CASSGTPNTEAFF,TGTGCCAGCAGTGGGACACCCAACACTGAAGCTTTCTTT
-,TRBJ2-3,TRBV28,-,CASSFPLMGGADTQYF,TGTGCCAGCAGTTTCCCCCTGATGGGAGGAGCAGATACGCAGTATTTT
TRBD2,TRBJ2-7,TRBV4-1,-,CASSQMGLTSGRNYEQYF,TGCGCCAGCAGCCAAATGGGGCTTACTAGCGGGAGAAACTACGAGCAGTACTTC
-,TRBJ2-7,TRBV19,-,CAVGQGTDYEQYF,TGTGCCGTGGGGCAGGGAACGGACTACGAGCAGTACTTC
-,TRBJ2-5,TRBV11-2,-,CASSPSETQYF,TGTGCCAGCAGCCCCTCGGAGACCCAGTACTTC
TRBD2,TRBJ2-1,TRBV4-3,-,CASSQEGTSGNEQFF,TGCGCCAGCAGCCAAGAGGGGACTAGCGGGAATGAGCAGTTCTTC
-,TRBJ2-1,TRBV7-9,-,CASTPGVEQFF,TGTGCCAGCACCCCAGGGGTCGAGCAGTTCTTC
-,TRBJ1-1,TRBV7-2,-,CASRNARQPSTEAFF,TGTGCCAGCAGAAACGCCCGACAGCCGTCCACTGAAGCTTTCTTT
TRBD1,TRBJ1-5,TRBV6-5,-,CASKKKQGSNQPQHF,TGTGCCAGCAAGAAGAAACAGGGGAGCAATCAGCCCCAGCATTTT
TRBD2,TRBJ2-7,TRBV4-1,-,CASSQGGLAGGSEQYF,TGCGCCAGCAGCCAAGGGGGGCTAGCGGGAGGCTCCGAGCAGTACTTC
-,TRBJ2-7,TRBV5-1,-,CASSLVPGSYEQYF,TGCGCCAGCAGCTTGGTGCCGGGTTCCTACGAGCAGTACTTC
TRBD2,TRBJ2-1,TRBV13,-,CASSLSGSSYNEQFF,TGTGCCAGCAGCCTTAGCGGGAGCTCCTACAATGAGCAGTTCTTC
-,TRBJ1-1,TRBV27,-,CASSSQLQGAEAFF,TGTGCCAGCAGTTCCCAGCTCCAAGGGGCTGAAGCTTTCTTT
-,TRBJ2-1,TRBV6-5,-,CASSSGSVSLNEQFF,TGTGCCAGCAGCTCAGGGTCGGTTTCCCTCAATGAGCAGTTCTTC
-,TRBJ1-2,TRBV5-1,-,CASSLEGPSYGYTF,TGCGCCAGCAGCTTGGAAGGTCCTAGCTATGGCTACACCTTC
-,TRBJ1-1,TRBV7-9,-,CASSFSLRGQEAFF,TGTGCCAGCAGCTTCTCGTTGAGAGGACAGGAAGCTTTCTTT
-,TRBJ1-5,TRBV18,-,CASSRTESQPQHF,TGTGCCAGCTCAAGGACAGAAAGTCAGCCCCAGCATTTT
-,TRBJ2-1,TRBV5-5,-,CASSLFGRGVYNEQFF,TGTGCCAGCAGCTTGTTCGGGCGGGGAGTCTACAATGAGCAGTTCTTC
-,TRBJ1-2,TRBV7-9,few,CASSLEGGYTF,TGTGCCAGCAGCTTGGAGGGTGGCTACACCTTC
TRBD1,TRBJ1-2,TRBV28,few,CASNAGTGIRYGYTF,TGTGCCAGCAATGCCGGGACAGGGATTCGCTATGGCTACACCTTC
TRBD1,TRBJ2-2,TRBV4-1,few,CASSRFGTDTGELFF,TGCGCCAGCAGCCGGTTCGGGACAGACACCGGGGAGCTGTTTTTT
-,TRBJ1-2,TRBV19,-,CASIQEQKSMAMFF,TGTGCCAGTATCCAGGAACAGAAATCTATGGCTATGTTCTTC
TRBD1,TRBJ1-5,TRBV28,-,CASSLWTGQDSNQPQHF,TGTGCCAGCAGTTTATGGACGGGACAGGATAGCAATCAGCCCCAGCATTTT
TRBD2,TRBJ2-1,TRBV13,few,CASSLVELAGDNEQFF,TGTGCCAGCAGCTTAGTTGAACTAGCGGGAGACAATGAGCAGTTCTTC
-,TRBJ1-1,TRBV27,few,CASSSSTGNTEAFF,TGTGCCAGCAGTTCGTCCACAGGGAACACTGAAGCTTTCTTT
-,TRBJ1-5,TRBV5-1,-,CASSLSSGGDQPQHF,TGCGCCAGCAGCTTGAGTTCGGGCGGGGATCAGCCCCAGCATTTT
-,TRBJ1-1,TRBV30,-,CAWSLQDRTEAFF,TGTGCCTGGAGTTTACAGGATAGAACTGAAGCTTTCTTT
TRBD1,TRBJ2-1,TRBV7-2,-,CASSITGDPYNEQFF,TGTGCCAGCAGCATCACAGGGGACCCCTACAATGAGCAGTTCTTC
TRBD2,TRBJ2-3,TRBV4-1,-,CASSQDAATSGTDTQYF,TGCGCCAGCAGCCAAGATGCCGCGACTAGCGGCACAGATACGCAGTATTTT
TRBD1,TRBJ1-5,TRBV27,-,CASRTGGRNQPQHF,TGTGCCAGCAGAACAGGGGGTCGCAATCAGCCCCAGCATTTT
TRBD1,TRBJ1-1,TRBV14,-,CASSQNRGTAEAFF,TGTGCCAGCAGCCAAAACAGGGGGACGGCGGAAGCTTTCTTT
TRBD2,TRBJ2-7,TRBV4-1,-,CASSQALTSGSSYEQYF,TGCGCCAGCAGCCAGGCCCTAACTAGCGGGAGCTCGTACGAGCAGTACTTC
-,TRBJ1-5,TRBV6-6,-,CASSLKQGRGQPQHF,TGTGCCAGCAGCCTAAAACAGGGTCGTGGTCAGCCCCAGCATTTT
TRBD1,TRBJ2-7,TRBV28,-,CASSFGDRGPHEQYF,TGTGCCAGCAGTTTTGGGGACAGGGGCCCCCACGAGCAGTACTTC